This T cell receptor (beta chain) was identified in a study of blood T cell repertoires in COVID-19. Looking at the study overall: COVID-19 samples collected from the United States, Italy and Spain covered acute and convalescent phases. Sources were T cells, B-cell-depleted T cells, or PBMCs; the material itself was cDNA or gDNA.

As processed by the authors: Cell counts per sample came from amplifying reference gene primers. Method: immunoSEQ multiplex PCR; TCRdb's copy keeps in-frame clones and lacks some. The V and J calls and clone size were taken over from that table, and D and trimming were inferred from the DNA. The table lists some 200,000 clones, approximately 92% of them singletons. CDR1 KGHDR and CDR2 SFDVKD come from the germline V gene. This CDR3 has 13 amino acids. The ends lost 3 bases at V and 8 bases at J; junction bases unmatched: 3. In its sample, this clone was seen a few times. The sample taken for sequencing was peripheral blood. The receptor comes from a man aged 45-60 years with acute or convalescent COVID-19. The chain joins TRBV24-1 to TRBJ2-1, with 7 nucleotides matching TRBD1. The CDR3 loop is CATSDGTGDEQFF. The CDR3 region has the DNA TGTGCCACCAGTGATGGCACAGGGGATGAGCAGTTCTTC.